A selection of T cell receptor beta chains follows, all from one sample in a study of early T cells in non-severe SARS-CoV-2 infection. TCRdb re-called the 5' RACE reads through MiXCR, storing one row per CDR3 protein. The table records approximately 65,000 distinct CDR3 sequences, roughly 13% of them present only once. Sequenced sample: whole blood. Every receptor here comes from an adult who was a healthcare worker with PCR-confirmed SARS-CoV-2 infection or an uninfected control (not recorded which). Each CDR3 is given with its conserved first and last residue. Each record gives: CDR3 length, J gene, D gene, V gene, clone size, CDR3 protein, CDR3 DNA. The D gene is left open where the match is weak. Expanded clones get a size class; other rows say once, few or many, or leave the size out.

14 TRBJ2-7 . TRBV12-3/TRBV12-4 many CASSLRGRQDEQYF TGTGCCAGCAGTTTAAGGGGAAGACAGGACGAGCAGTACTTC
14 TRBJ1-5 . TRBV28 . CASSYGAGRQPQHF TGTGCCAGCAGTTATGGGGCTGGCAGGCAGCCCCAGCATTTT
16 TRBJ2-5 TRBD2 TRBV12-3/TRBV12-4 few CASTIGGASGWETQYF TGTGCCAGCACGATTGGTGGAGCTAGCGGGTGGGAGACCCAGTACTTC
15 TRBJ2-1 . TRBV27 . CASWWQAGSYNEQFF TGTGCCAGCTGGTGGCAGGCGGGCTCCTACAATGAGCAGTTCTTC
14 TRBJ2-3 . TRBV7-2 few CASSLDLRADTQYF TGTGCCAGCAGCTTAGATTTAAGGGCAGATACGCAGTATTTT
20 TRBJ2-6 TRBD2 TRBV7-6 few CASSLLAGGPSGSGANVLTF TGTGCCAGCAGCTTACTAGCGGGGGGTCCCTCTGGATCTGGGGCCAACGTCCTGACTTTC
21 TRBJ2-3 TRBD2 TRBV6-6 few CASSFATGTSGGERGTDTQYF TGTGCCAGCAGTTTCGCAACCGGGACTAGCGGGGGGGAACGGGGCACAGATACGCAGTATTTT
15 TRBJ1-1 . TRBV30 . CAWTLLQGRNTEAFF TGTGCCTGGACCTTGCTCCAGGGACGAAACACTGAAGCTTTCTTT
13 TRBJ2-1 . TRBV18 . CASSPPTSYEQFF TGTGCCAGCTCACCACCAACTAGTTACGAGCAGTTCTTC
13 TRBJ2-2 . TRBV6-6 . CASSYGVSGELFF TGTGCCAGCAGTTACGGAGTGTCCGGGGAGCTGTTTTTT
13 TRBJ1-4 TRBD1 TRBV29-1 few CSVQGARNEKLFF TGCAGCGTGCAGGGGGCGCGGAATGAAAAACTGTTTTTT
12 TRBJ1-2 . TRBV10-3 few CAISGTEFGYTF TGTGCCATCAGTGGGACAGAATTTGGCTACACCTTC
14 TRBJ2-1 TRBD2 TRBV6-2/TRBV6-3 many CASRPMAGGLEQFF TGTGCCAGCAGGCCCATGGCGGGGGGGCTGGAGCAGTTCTTC
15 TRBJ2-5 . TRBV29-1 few CSVAVTSGIGETQYF TGCAGCGTTGCCGTCACCTCAGGGATCGGGGAGACCCAGTACTTC
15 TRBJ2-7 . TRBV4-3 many CASSQLSGTRYEQYF TGCGCCAGCAGCCAATTATCAGGAACCCGCTACGAGCAGTACTTC
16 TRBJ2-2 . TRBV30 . CAWSVPGGTNTGELFF TGTGCCTGGAGTGTACCTGGGGGAACGAACACCGGGGAGCTGTTTTTT
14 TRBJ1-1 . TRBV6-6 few CASSYSKVNTEAFF TGTGCCAGCAGTTACTCGAAGGTGAACACTGAAGCTTTCTTT
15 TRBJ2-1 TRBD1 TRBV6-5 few CASSYWSGGNNEQFF TGTGCCAGCAGTTACTGGTCAGGGGGAAACAATGAGCAGTTCTTC
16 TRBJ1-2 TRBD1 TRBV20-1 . CSARDSRTGDGYGYTF TGCAGTGCTAGAGATTCCCGGACAGGGGATGGCTATGGCTACACCTTC
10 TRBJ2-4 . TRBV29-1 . CSVGENIQYF TGCAGCGTGGGGGAAAACATTCAGTACTTC
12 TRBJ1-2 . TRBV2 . CASRENREVNTF TGTGCCAGCAGGGAAAACAGGGAGGTCAACACCTTC
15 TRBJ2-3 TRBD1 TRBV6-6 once CASSHRGKSTDTQYF TGTGCCAGCAGCCACAGGGGGAAGAGCACAGATACGCAGTATTTT
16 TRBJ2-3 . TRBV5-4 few CASSLGGPKNTDTQYF TGTGCCAGCAGCTTGGGGGGCCCCAAAAACACAGATACGCAGTATTTT
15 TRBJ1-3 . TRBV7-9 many CASSLSPGTTFTIYF TGTGCCAGCAGCCTCTCACCAGGGACGACCTTCACCATATATTTT
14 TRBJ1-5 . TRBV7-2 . CASSFTGINQPQHF TGTGCCAGCAGCTTCACAGGGATTAATCAGCCCCAGCATTTT
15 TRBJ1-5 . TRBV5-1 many CASSFDGFSNQPQHF TGCGCCAGCAGCTTTGACGGATTTAGCAATCAGCCCCAGCATTTT
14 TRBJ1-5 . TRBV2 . CASRAIEGNQPQHF TGTGCCAGCAGGGCCATTGAGGGCAATCAGCCCCAGCATTTT
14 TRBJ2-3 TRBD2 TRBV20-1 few CSARGGGITDTQYF TGCAGTGCTAGAGGCGGGGGGATCACAGATACGCAGTATTTT
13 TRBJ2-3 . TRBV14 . CASSLAGSYTQYF TGTGCCAGCAGCCTCGCGGGCAGCTATACGCAGTATTTT
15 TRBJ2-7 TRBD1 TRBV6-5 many CASSYSRTGTYEQYF TGTGCCAGCAGTTACTCAAGGACAGGGACATACGAGCAGTACTTC
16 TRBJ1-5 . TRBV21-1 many CASSKGGADRNQPQHF TGTGCCAGCAGCAAAGGGGGCGCAGACCGAAATCAGCCCCAGCATTTT
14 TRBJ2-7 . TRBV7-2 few CASSLVRANYEQYF TGTGCCAGCAGCTTAGTACGGGCAAACTACGAGCAGTACTTC
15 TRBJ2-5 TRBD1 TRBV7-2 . CASSPGQGKTETQYF TGTGCCAGCAGCCCCGGACAGGGTAAAACGGAGACCCAGTACTTC
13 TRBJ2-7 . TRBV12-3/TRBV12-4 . CASSFQSSYEQYF TGTGCCAGCAGTTTCCAGAGCTCCTACGAGCAGTACTTC
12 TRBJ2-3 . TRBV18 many CASSPTADTQYF TGTGCCAGCTCACCAACGGCAGATACGCAGTATTTT
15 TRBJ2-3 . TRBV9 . CASSENPGGTDTQYF TGTGCCAGCAGCGAAAACCCAGGGGGCACAGATACGCAGTATTTT
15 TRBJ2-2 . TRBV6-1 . CASSEVMGDTGELFF TGTGCCAGCAGTGAAGTAATGGGGGACACCGGGGAGCTGTTTTTT
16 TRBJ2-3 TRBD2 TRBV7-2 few CASSFRLAGGADTQYF TGTGCCAGCAGCTTTCGGCTAGCGGGGGGCGCAGATACGCAGTATTTT
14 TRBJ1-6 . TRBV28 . CASNAGGMNSPLHF TGTGCCAGCAACGCGGGGGGTATGAATTCACCCCTCCACTTT
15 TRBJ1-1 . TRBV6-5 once CASSYSAGVGTEAFF TGTGCCAGCAGTTACTCGGCAGGGGTAGGCACTGAAGCTTTCTTT
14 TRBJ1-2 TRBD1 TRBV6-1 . CASSEIGGQGGYTF TGTGCCAGCAGTGAAATAGGGGGACAGGGAGGCTACACCTTC
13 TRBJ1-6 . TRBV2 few CASRSSYNSPLHF TGTGCCAGCAGGAGCTCCTATAATTCACCCCTCCACTTT
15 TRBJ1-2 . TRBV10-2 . CASSELGEGNYGYTF TGCGCCAGCAGTGAGCTGGGTGAGGGTAACTATGGCTACACCTTC
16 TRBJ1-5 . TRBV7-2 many CASSLIGGHSNQPQHF TGTGCCAGCAGCTTAATTGGGGGCCATAGCAATCAGCCCCAGCATTTT
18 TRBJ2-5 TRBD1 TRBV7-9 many CASSRPRTGGWGQETQYF TGTGCCAGCAGCCGCCCCCGGACAGGGGGTTGGGGGCAAGAGACCCAGTACTTC
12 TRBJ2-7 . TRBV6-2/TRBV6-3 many CASSYANYEQYF TGTGCCAGCAGTTACGCAAATTACGAGCAGTACTTC
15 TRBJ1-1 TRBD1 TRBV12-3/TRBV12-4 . CASSFDRGKGTEAFF TGTGCCAGCAGTTTCGACAGGGGAAAGGGGACTGAAGCTTTCTTT
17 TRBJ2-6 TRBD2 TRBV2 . CASSPTSGGSGANVLTF TGTGCCAGCAGTCCGACTAGCGGGGGCTCTGGGGCCAACGTCCTGACTTTC
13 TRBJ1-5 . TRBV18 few CASSPDSGQPQHF TGTGCCAGCTCACCGGATTCTGGACAGCCCCAGCATTTT
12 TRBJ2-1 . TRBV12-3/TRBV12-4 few CASRVGTGEQFF TGTGCCAGCAGGGTCGGGACCGGCGAGCAGTTCTTC